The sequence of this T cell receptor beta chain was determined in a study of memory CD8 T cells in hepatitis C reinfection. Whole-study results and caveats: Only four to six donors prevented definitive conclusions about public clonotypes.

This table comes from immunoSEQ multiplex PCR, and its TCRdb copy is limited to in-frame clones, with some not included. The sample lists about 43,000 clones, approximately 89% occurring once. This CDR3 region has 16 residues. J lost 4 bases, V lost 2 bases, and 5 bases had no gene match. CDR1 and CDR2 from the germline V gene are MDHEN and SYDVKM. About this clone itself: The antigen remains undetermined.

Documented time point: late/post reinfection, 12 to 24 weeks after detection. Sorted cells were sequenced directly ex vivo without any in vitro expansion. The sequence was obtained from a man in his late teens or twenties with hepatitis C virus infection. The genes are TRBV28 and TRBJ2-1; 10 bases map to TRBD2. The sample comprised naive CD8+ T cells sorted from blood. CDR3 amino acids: CASSLGLAGVYNEQFF. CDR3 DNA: TGTGCCAGCAGTTTAGGGCTAGCGGGAGTTTACAATGAGCAGTTCTTC.